Shown below are 21 T cell receptor beta chains from a single sample sequenced in a study of cytomegalovirus exposure and HLA in healthy donors. The PCR used 60 Vbeta and 13 Jbeta primers. Sequencing was performed with immunoSEQ multiplex PCR; in TCRdb, only in-frame clones are kept and a portion is missing. This table has about 200,000 clones, roughly 85% appearing once. The sequenced sample consisted of PBMCs. These receptor sequences come from a woman aged 50 to 60 in good health and CMV-seronegative.

The V call is TRBV27, the J call TRBJ2-7; 8 bases are a match to TRBD1. CDR1 MNHEY and CDR2 SMNVEV come from the germline V gene (reference sequence). Trimming removed 4 bases from V and 3 bases from J; junction bases left unmatched: 2. This CDR3 spans 13 amino acids. In DNA, the CDR3 is TGTGCCAGCAGTTCGACAGGGGACTACGAGCAGTACTTC. Translated: CASSSTGDYEQYF.

The genes are TRBV6-6 and TRBJ2-7, with 8 bases aligning to TRBD1. Losses at the gene ends were 1 base for V and 3 bases for J; bases not matched to a gene: 8. CDR1 and CDR2 (germline): MNHNY, SVGAGI (reference sequence). This CDR3 spans 16 amino acids. CDR3 coding DNA: TGTGCCAGCAGTTACTGGACAGGGAACGATATCTACGAGCAGTACTTC. This codes for CASSYWTGNDIYEQYF.

The V gene is TRBV7-2, the J gene TRBJ2-2; 7 bases line up with TRBD2. CDR1 and CDR2 from the germline V gene are SGHTA and FQGNSA. V shed 5 bases, J shed 7 bases, and the junction held 16 bases outside the gene matches. The CDR3 is 17 residues long. In DNA, the CDR3 is TGTGCCAGCAGCCCGCTTCGGCGGGAGCGGTATGTCGGGGAGCTGTTTTTT. It codes for CASSPLRRERYVGELFF.

The chain is built from TRBV5-1 and TRBJ2-1; 9 bases line up with TRBD1. J gave up 5 bases and V 1 base, and 10 bases lay outside the gene matches. Germline CDR1 is SGHRS and CDR2 is YFSETQ. The CDR3 totals 17 residues. CDR3: CASSLSAGGQGHNEQFF. The CDR3 DNA reads TGCGCCAGCAGCTTGAGTGCTGGGGGACAGGGCCACAATGAGCAGTTCTTC.

The chain links TRBV19 to TRBJ2-3; perhaps TRBD2 as D (6 bases). CDR1 and CDR2 (germline): LNHDA, SQIVND (reference sequence). Between the trimmed V and J ends, which lost 5 bases and 4 bases, there was a span of 10 bases. The CDR3 extends over 13 amino acids. CDR3 protein: CASSAGRADTQYF. The DNA for the CDR3 is TGTGCCAGTAGTGCCGGGAGAGCAGATACGCAGTATTTT.

This clone was recorded only once. This chain links TRBV18 with TRBJ1-5; D possibly corresponds to TRBD1 (6 bases). Germline V gene data show CDR1 as KGHSH and CDR2 as LQKENI. V was cut by 3 bases and J by 0 bases, with 9 bases left in between. This CDR3 is built from 15 residues. The DNA of the CDR3 is TGTGCCAGCTCACCGAGACAGGTTAGCAATCAGCCCCAGCATTTT. Translating gives CASSPRQVSNQPQHF.

This clone appeared once. The chain combines TRBV28 with TRBJ2-7; 11 bases are shared with TRBD1. This CDR3 is 17 amino acids long. Germline V CDR1 and CDR2: MDHEN, SYDVKM. Trimming took 6 bases from V and 8 from J; bases not matched to a gene: 18. CDR3 region: CASSLTGTGGFTEKQYF. Here the CDR3 DNA reads TGTGCCAGCAGCCTAACCGGGACAGGGGGATTTACAGAGAAGCAGTACTTC.

The gene calls are TRBV7-9 and TRBJ1-1, with TRBD1 identical over 7 bases. CDR3 length: 15 amino acids. The trim removed 4 bases at V and 4 bases at J, leaving 9 bases unmatched. The V gene's germline CDR1 is SEHNR and CDR2 FQNEAQ (reference sequence). CDR3 DNA: TGTGCCAGCAGCTCACAGGGGAGTCTAGGCACTGAAGCTTTCTTT. The encoded protein is CASSSQGSLGTEAFF. The complete variable domain, with remaining parts taken from reference TRBV7-9 and TRBJ1-1, reads DTGVSQNPRHKITKRGQNVTFRCDPISEHNRLYWYRQTLGQGPEFLTYFQNEAQLEKSRLLSDRFSAERPKGSFSTLEIQRTEQGDSAMYLCASSSQGSLGTEAFFGQGTRLTVV.

The genes are TRBV19 and TRBJ2-3; D might be TRBD2 (6 bases). This CDR3 region has 15 residues. Germline V lookup: CDR1 LNHDA, CDR2 SQIVND (reference sequence). Trimming took off 7 bases at V and 2 bases at J, with 16 bases between the two ends. CDR3 nucleotide sequence: TGTGCCAGTACTCTAAGGGGCGGGAACACAGATACGCAGTATTTT. This gives the protein CASTLRGGNTDTQYF. Full variable domain (missing parts from reference TRBV19 and TRBJ2-3): DGGITQSPKYLFRKEGQNVTLSCEQNLNHDAMYWYRQDPGQGLRLIYYSQIVNDFQKGDIAEGYSVSREKKESFPLTVTSAQKNPTAFYLCASTLRGGNTDTQYFGPGTRLTVL.

The chain carries TRBV6-6 and TRBJ1-3; D is undetermined. The germline V gene has CDR1 MNHNY and CDR2 SVGAGI (reference sequence). CDR3 length: 15 residues. V shed 7 bases and J shed 0 bases, with 13 bases lying between them. DNA for the CDR3: TGTGCCAGCACTGACACGGCATTCTCTGGAAACACCATATATTTT. Translation gives CASTDTAFSGNTIYF.

This chain's CDR3 is CASSLVGTSFFTDTQYF. CDR3 nucleotide sequence: TGTGCCAGCAGCTTAGTAGGGACATCGTTTTTCACAGATACGCAGTATTTT. The chain has TRBV7-6 and TRBJ2-3; the D gene is possibly TRBD1 (6 bases). V was pared by 1 base and J by 2 bases, with 16 bases between. The CDR3 has 17 residues. Germline assignment: CDR1 SGHVS and CDR2 FNYEAQ.

Concerning this clone itself: Being one base from a much bigger clone, this may be a read error. The chain combines TRBV10-3 with TRBJ2-3; 13 nucleotides align to TRBD2. CDR1 and CDR2 (germline): ENHRY, SYGVKD. The CDR3 is made up of 15 amino acids. In nucleotides, the CDR3 is TGTGCCAGCAGTGAACTAGCGGGAGGGCCAGATACGCAGTATTTT. This codes for CASSELAGGPDTQYF.

The genes are TRBV7-9 and TRBJ1-3; unclear D gene. V was shortened by 0 bases and J by 8 bases, with 17 bases between the two germline ends. This CDR3 is built from 16 residues. Germline V gene lookup returns CDR1 SEHNR and CDR2 FQNEAQ (reference sequence). CDR3 amino acids: CASSLASGRRADTIYF. CDR3 DNA sequence: TGTGCCAGCAGCTTAGCTTCGGGCCGGCGGGCGGACACCATATATTTT.

This sequence joins TRBV5-1 and TRBJ2-3; 7 bases are a match to TRBD1. The CDR3 consists of 14 residues. Germline V gives CDR1 SGHRS, CDR2 YFSETQ. V shed 2 bases and J 4 bases; nucleotides not matched to a gene: 4. The CDR3 region is CASSLRTGSDTQYF. DNA for the CDR3: TGCGCCAGCAGCTTACGGACAGGATCAGATACGCAGTATTTT.

In nucleotides, the CDR3 is TGTGCCAGCAGCCCCAAGTGGGGCGAAGCTTTCTTT. Its protein is CASSPKWGEAFF. The V gene is TRBV9, the J gene TRBJ1-1; a weak D match, TRBD1 (5 bases). The V end lost 4 bases, the J end lost 8 bases, and 12 bases lay between the germline ends. CDR1 and CDR2 from the germline V gene are SGDLS and YYNGEE. This CDR3 region has 12 residues. The variable domain in full, completed from reference TRBV9 and TRBJ1-1, reads DSGVTQTPKHLITATGQRVTLRCSPRSGDLSVYWYQQSLDQGLQFLIQYYNGEERAKGNILERFSAQQFPDLHSELNLSSLELGDSALYFCASSPKWGEAFFGQGTRLTVV.

The chain couples TRBV10-3 to TRBJ1-5; TRBD1 is a possible D gene (6 bases). The CDR3 length is 12 residues. Germline CDR1 ENHRY, CDR2 SYGVKD. Trimming removed 10 bases from V and 3 bases from J, with 10 bases in between. CDR3 amino acids: CATRTVNQPQHF. DNA of the CDR3: TGTGCCACTCGGACAGTCAATCAGCCCCAGCATTTT.

In this sample, this clone turned up a few times. The J gene is TRBJ2-4, the V gene TRBV30, with D perhaps TRBD2 (5 bases). Germline V gene data show CDR1 as GTSNPN and CDR2 as SVGIG (reference sequence). Trimming left V 5 bases short and J 1 base short, with 15 bases between. This CDR3 is 15 amino acids long. The CDR3 region is CAWGRAPGAKNIQYF. CDR3 sequence (DNA): TGTGCCTGGGGGCGGGCACCTGGGGCCAAAAACATTCAGTACTTC.

The sample holds one count of this clone. V usage is TRBV29-1 and J usage is TRBJ2-7, with a weak D call TRBD2 (6 bases). The CDR3 has 13 residues. Per germline, CDR1 SQVTM and CDR2 ANQGSEA. Between the trimmed V and J ends, which lost 3 bases and 4 bases, there was a span of 13 bases. CDR3 sequence reads: CSVDNGEDYEQYF. CDR3 sequence (DNA): TGCAGCGTTGATAACGGGGAGGATTACGAGCAGTACTTC.

This clone has only one observation. The V gene is TRBV2, the J gene TRBJ2-1; 7 bases map to TRBD2. The CDR3 is 13 residues long. J lost 9 bases, V lost 1 base, and 3 bases had no gene match. CDR1 and CDR2 from the germline V gene are SNHLY and FYNNEI. The CDR3 DNA is TGTGCCAGCAGTGAAGGGGGACTATTTGAGCAGTTCTTC. Protein sequence: CASSEGGLFEQFF.

The V gene is TRBV27, the J gene TRBJ2-7; 12 nucleotides agree with TRBD2. The CDR3 sequence is 16 residues long. The ends lost 5 bases at V and 2 bases at J; junction bases unmatched: 7. Germline CDR1 and CDR2: MNHEY and SMNVEV (reference sequence). In nucleotides, the CDR3 is TGTGCCAGCAGTCCCGGACTAGCGGGATCTCCCTACGAGCAGTACTTC. Translated, it gives CASSPGLAGSPYEQYF.

The rearrangement uses TRBV2 and TRBJ2-3, with 8 bases lining up with TRBD2. Germline CDR1 and CDR2: SNHLY and FYNNEI. CDR3 length: 15 residues. Germline trimming cut 6 bases from V and 6 bases from J; bases unmatched to any gene: 11. CDR3 amino acids: CASSRDGGGWDTQYF. The CDR3 DNA reads TGTGCCAGCAGCCGGGACGGGGGGGGGTGGGATACGCAGTATTTT.